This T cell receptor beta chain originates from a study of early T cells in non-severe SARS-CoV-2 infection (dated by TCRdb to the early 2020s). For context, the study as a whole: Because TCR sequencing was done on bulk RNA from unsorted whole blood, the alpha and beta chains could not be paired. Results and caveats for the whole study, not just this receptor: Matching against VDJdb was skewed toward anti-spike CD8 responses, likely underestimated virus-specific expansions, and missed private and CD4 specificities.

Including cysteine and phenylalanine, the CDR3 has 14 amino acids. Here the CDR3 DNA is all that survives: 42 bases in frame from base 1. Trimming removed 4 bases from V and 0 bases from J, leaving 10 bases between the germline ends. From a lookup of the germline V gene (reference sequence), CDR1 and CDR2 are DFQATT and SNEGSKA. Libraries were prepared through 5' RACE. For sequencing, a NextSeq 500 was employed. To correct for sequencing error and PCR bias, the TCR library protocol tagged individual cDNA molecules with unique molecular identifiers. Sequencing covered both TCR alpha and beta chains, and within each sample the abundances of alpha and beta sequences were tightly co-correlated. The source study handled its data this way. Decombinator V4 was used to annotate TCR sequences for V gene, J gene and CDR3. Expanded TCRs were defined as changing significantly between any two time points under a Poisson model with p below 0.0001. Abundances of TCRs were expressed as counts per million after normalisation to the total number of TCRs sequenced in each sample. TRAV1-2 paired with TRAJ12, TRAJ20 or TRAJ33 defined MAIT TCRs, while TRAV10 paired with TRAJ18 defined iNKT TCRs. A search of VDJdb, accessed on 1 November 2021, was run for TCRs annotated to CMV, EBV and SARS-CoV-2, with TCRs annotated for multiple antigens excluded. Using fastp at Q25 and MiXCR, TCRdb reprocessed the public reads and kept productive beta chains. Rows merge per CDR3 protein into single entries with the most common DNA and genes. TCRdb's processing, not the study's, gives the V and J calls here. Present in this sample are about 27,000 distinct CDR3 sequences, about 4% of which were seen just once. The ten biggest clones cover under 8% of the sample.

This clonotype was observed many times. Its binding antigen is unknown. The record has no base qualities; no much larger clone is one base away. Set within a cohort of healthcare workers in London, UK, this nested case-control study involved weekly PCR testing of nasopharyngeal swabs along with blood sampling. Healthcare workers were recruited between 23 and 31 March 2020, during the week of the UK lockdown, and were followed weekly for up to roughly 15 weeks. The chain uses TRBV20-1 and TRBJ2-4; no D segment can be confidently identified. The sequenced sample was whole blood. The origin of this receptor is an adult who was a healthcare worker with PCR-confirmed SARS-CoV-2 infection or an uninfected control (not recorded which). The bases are TGCAGTGCTAAAAGCGAGCTAGCCAAAAACATTCAGTACTTC. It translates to CSAKSELAKNIQYF.